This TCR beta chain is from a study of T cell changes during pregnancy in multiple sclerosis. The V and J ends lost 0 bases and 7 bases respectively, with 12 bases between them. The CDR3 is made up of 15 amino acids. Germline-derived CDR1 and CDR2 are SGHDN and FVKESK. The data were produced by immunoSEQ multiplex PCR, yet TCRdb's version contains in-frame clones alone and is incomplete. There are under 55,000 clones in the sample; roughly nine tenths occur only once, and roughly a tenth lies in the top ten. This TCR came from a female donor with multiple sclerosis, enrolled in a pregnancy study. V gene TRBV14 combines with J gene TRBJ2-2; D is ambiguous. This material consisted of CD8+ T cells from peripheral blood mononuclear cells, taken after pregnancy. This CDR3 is CASSQDYGLLGELFF. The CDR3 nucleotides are TGTGCCAGCAGCCAAGATTATGGGCTCCTCGGGGAGCTGTTTTTT.